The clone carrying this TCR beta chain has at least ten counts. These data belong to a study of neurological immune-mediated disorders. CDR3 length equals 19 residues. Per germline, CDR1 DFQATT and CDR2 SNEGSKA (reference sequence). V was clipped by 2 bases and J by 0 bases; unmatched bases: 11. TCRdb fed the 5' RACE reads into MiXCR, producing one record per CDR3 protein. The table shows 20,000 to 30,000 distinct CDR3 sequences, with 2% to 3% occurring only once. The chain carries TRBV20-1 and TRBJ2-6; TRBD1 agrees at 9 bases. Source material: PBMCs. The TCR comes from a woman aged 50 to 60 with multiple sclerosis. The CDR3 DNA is TGCAGTGCTAGAAGCTGGGGACAGGGTGGGAACTCTGGGGCCAACGTCCTGACTTTC. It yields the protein CSARSWGQGGNSGANVLTF.